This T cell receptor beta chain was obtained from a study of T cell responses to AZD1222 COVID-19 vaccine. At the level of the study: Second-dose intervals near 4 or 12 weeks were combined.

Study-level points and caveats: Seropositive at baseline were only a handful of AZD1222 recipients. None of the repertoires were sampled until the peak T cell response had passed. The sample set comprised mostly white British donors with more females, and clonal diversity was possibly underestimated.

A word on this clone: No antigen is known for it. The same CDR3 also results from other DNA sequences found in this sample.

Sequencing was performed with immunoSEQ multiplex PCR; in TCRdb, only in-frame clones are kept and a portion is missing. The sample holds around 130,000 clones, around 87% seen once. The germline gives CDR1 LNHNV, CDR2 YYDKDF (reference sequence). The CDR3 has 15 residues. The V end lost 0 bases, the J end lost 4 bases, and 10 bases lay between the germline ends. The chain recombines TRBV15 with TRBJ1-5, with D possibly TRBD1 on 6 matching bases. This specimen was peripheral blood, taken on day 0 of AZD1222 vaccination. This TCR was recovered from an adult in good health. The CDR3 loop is CATSRDLGGNQPQHF. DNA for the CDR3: TGTGCCACCAGCAGAGATCTAGGGGGGAATCAGCCCCAGCATTTT.